The 24 T cell receptor beta chains reported below all come from one sample, sequenced in a study of Ad26.COV2.S vaccination and SARS-CoV-2 variants. Indicated treatment: about 20 received Ad26.COV2.S at low or high dose, single or two shots; roughly 5 received placebo; per-sample allocation not given. After the first vaccine or placebo injection, samples were drawn on day 63. Using immunoSEQ multiplex PCR, the repertoire was profiled, and TCRdb retains in-frame clones only, with some absent. The table records roughly 680,000 clones, more than 80% of them present only once. The source material was peripheral blood, sampled in a trial of Ad26.COV2.S vaccine versus placebo. These receptors were taken from a person between 18 and 65 years old who received the Ad26.COV2.S COVID-19 vaccine or a placebo.

This clone is a singleton in its sample. V and J are TRBV7-6 and TRBJ2-7; possible D gene TRBD1, 5 bases. CDR3 length: 14 amino acids. Germline V gene lookup returns CDR1 SGHVS and CDR2 FNYEAQ. V lost 5 bases, J lost 2 bases, and 13 bases lay in between. The CDR3 sequence is CASSQNTGTYEQYF. In DNA form, the CDR3 reads TGTGCCAGCAGCCAAAATACAGGAACCTACGAGCAGTACTTC.

The chain combines TRBV10-3 with TRBJ1-5; D gene uncertain. V was shortened by 11 bases and J by 3 bases, with 14 bases between the two germline ends. This CDR3 contains 13 residues. Germline V gene sequence: CDR1 ENHRY, CDR2 SYGVKD. The CDR3 spells CAATANPNQPQHF. DNA for the CDR3: TGTGCCGCCACAGCCAACCCCAATCAGCCCCAGCATTTT.

The genes are TRBV19 and TRBJ2-3, with D possibly TRBD1 on 6 matching bases. The V end was cut by 5 bases, the J end by 8 bases, with 26 bases between. Germline V lookup: CDR1 LNHDA, CDR2 SQIVND (reference sequence). The CDR3 has 17 amino acids. CDR3 loop: CASSSLTPPTRGGTQYF. The CDR3 nucleotides read TGTGCCAGTAGTTCTTTGACTCCCCCAACACGAGGGGGTACGCAGTATTTT.

The rearrangement uses TRBV30 and TRBJ2-7, with 15 bases matching TRBD2. CDR1 is GTSNPN and CDR2 is SVGIG in the germline V gene (reference sequence). The CDR3 runs 17 residues. Germline trimming cut 1 base from V and 2 bases from J; bases unmatched to any gene: 6. The CDR3 loop reads CAWSGTSGRGTTYEQYF. The CDR3 DNA is TGTGCCTGGAGTGGGACTAGCGGGAGGGGGACCACCTACGAGCAGTACTTC.

This chain joins TRBV5-5 and TRBJ1-5; D gene unclear. The CDR3 is 14 amino acids. The V end was cut by 1 base, the J end by 5 bases, with 10 bases between. Germline CDR1 is SGHKS and CDR2 is YYEKEE (reference sequence). CDR3 DNA: TGTGCCAGCAGCTTGTGGGCCGGAGATCAGCCCCAGCATTTT. Translating it yields CASSLWAGDQPQHF.

This chain uses TRBV5-1 with TRBJ1-3, with a tentative D call TRBD1 (6 bases). Germline CDR1 is SGHRS and CDR2 is YFSETQ. Trimming took 4 bases from V and 7 from J, leaving 21 bases between them. The CDR3 has 16 amino acids. CDR3 in amino acids: CASSLGFGGIWNTIYF. The CDR3 DNA reads TGCGCCAGCAGCCTGGGATTTGGGGGCATATGGAACACCATATATTTT.

The chain joins TRBV19 to TRBJ1-5, with D hard to call. Trimming cost V 6 bases and J 0 bases, with 15 bases left between them. The CDR3 runs 16 residues. Germline CDR1 reads LNHDA; CDR2 reads SQIVND (reference sequence). DNA for the CDR3: TGTGCCAGTAGCCTATTCCGGGGAAATAGCAATCAGCCCCAGCATTTT. This codes for CASSLFRGNSNQPQHF.

The V call is TRBV2, the J call TRBJ2-5; a possible D gene is TRBD2 (5 bases). Trimming shortened V by 2 bases and J by 1 base, and 5 bases separated the two germline ends. This CDR3 is 13 amino acids long. Germline V lookup: CDR1 SNHLY, CDR2 FYNNEI. CDR3 nucleotides: TGTGCCAGCAGTGAAACTAGCCAAGAGACCCAGTACTTC. Protein: CASSETSQETQYF.

The chain uses TRBV29-1 and TRBJ2-2; the match to TRBD2 covers 10 bases. This CDR3 has 14 amino acids. Germline values: CDR1 SQVTM, CDR2 ANQGSEA. The J segment lost 6 bases and the V segment lost 7 bases, leaving 8 bases of the junction unmatched. CDR3 residues: CSARTSGASGELFF. CDR3 coding DNA: TGCAGCGCCAGAACTAGCGGGGCATCCGGGGAGCTGTTTTTT.

This clone was observed a single time. The chain carries TRBV7-2 and TRBJ2-3; 9 nucleotides align to TRBD2. The germline V gene encodes CDR1 SGHTA and CDR2 FQGNSA. With V trimmed by 5 bases and J by 4 bases, 10 bases remained unmatched. This CDR3 region has 16 residues. The CDR3 here is CASSPRLAVVSDTQYF. CDR3 in DNA: TGTGCCAGCAGCCCCCGACTAGCGGTTGTCTCAGATACGCAGTATTTT.

The CDR3 coding sequence is TGCGCCACCTCCTGGGGGGGACCTGCCGGGGAGCTGTTTTTT. Translation gives CATSWGGPAGELFF. V is TRBV4-1 and J is TRBJ2-2; 7 nucleotides match TRBD2. The CDR3 covers 14 residues. The germline gives CDR1 MGHRA, CDR2 YSYEKL. J lost 6 bases, V lost 10 bases, and 11 bases had no gene match.

The chain couples TRBV7-3 to TRBJ2-1; TRBD2 agrees at 13 bases. The CDR3 loop spans 14 amino acids. V shed 5 bases and J 10 bases; nucleotides not matched to a gene: 5. Germline-derived CDR1 and CDR2 are SGHTA and FQGTGA. The CDR3 sequence: CASSPGLAGEEQFF. CDR3 DNA: TGTGCCAGCAGCCCAGGACTAGCGGGGGAGGAGCAGTTCTTC.

The genes are TRBV7-9 and TRBJ1-4; maybe TRBD1 (5 bases). V lost 3 bases, J lost 3 bases, and 11 bases lay in between. The CDR3 is made up of 15 amino acids. Germline V gene data show CDR1 as SEHNR and CDR2 as FQNEAQ (reference sequence). Here the CDR3 reads CASSFQGSANEKLFF. The CDR3 region has the DNA TGTGCCAGCAGCTTTCAGGGTTCTGCTAATGAAAAACTGTTTTTT.

This sequence joins TRBV30 and TRBJ2-1; tentative D call: TRBD2 (6 bases). This CDR3 is 13 amino acids long. V dropped 0 bases and J dropped 10 bases, with 13 bases sitting between them. Germline CDR1 is GTSNPN and CDR2 is SVGIG (reference sequence). CDR3 amino acids: CAWSVGAGWEQFF. DNA for the CDR3: TGTGCCTGGAGTGTAGGAGCGGGCTGGGAGCAGTTCTTC.

The chain links TRBV18 to TRBJ2-6; no clear D gene. There are 17 residues in the CDR3. Germline V lookup: CDR1 KGHSH, CDR2 LQKENI. Trimming shortened V by 6 bases and J by 0 bases, and 15 bases separated the two germline ends. CDR3 DNA: TGTGCCAGCTCGCAAAATCGACAACCCTCTGGGGCCAACGTCCTGACTTTC. This sequence encodes CASSQNRQPSGANVLTF.

This chain joins TRBV5-1 and TRBJ1-4; D possibly corresponds to TRBD1 (5 bases). Per germline, CDR1 SGHRS and CDR2 YFSETQ. V gave up 5 bases and J gave up 7 bases, with 18 bases separating them. CDR3 size: 15 residues. The CDR3 coding sequence is TGCGCCAGCAGTTCGATTCCGGGACGGATTGAAAAACTGTTTTTT. Its translation is CASSSIPGRIEKLFF.

This sequence joins TRBV30 and TRBJ1-5; 11 bases are shared with TRBD1. The J segment lost 6 bases and the V segment lost 3 bases, leaving 7 bases of the junction unmatched. Germline CDR1 and CDR2: GTSNPN and SVGIG (reference sequence). This CDR3 contains 15 residues. The CDR3 DNA reads TGTGCCTGGAGCCGGCGGACAGGGGGCGGTCAGCCCCAGCATTTT. Translating gives CAWSRRTGGGQPQHF.

This chain joins TRBV5-6 and TRBJ2-6; D unresolved. From germline, CDR1 is SGHDT and CDR2 YYEEEE. This CDR3 has 18 residues. The V end was cut by 4 bases, the J end by 5 bases, with 22 bases between. CDR3: CASSPRGGNPFRANVLTF. The CDR3 coding sequence is TGTGCCAGCAGCCCGAGAGGTGGTAACCCTTTTAGGGCCAACGTCCTGACTTTC. Complete variable domain (other parts from reference TRBV5-6 and TRBJ2-6): DAGVTQSPTHLIKTRGQQVTLRCSPKSGHDTVSWYQQALGQGPQFIFQYYEEEERQRGNFPDRFSGHQFPNYSSELNVNALLLGDSALYLCASSPRGGNPFRANVLTFGAGSRLTVL.

CDR3: CASSLRQASEQYF. The CDR3 coding sequence is TGTGCCAGCAGTTTACGACAGGCGAGCGAGCAGTACTTC. This sequence joins TRBV12-3 or TRBV12-4 and TRBJ2-7; TRBD1 might be the D (6 bases). Trimming removed 2 bases at V and 6 bases at J, with 11 bases between. This CDR3 has 13 residues.

CDR3 region: CACGGQETQYF. CDR3 nucleotide sequence: TGTGCCTGCGGGGGCCAGGAGACCCAGTACTTC. The rearrangement links TRBV30 to TRBJ2-5; D is possibly TRBD1 or TRBD2 (6 bases each). Germline values: CDR1 GTSNPN, CDR2 SVGIG (reference sequence). The V end was cut by 6 bases, the J end by 5 bases, with 10 bases between. The CDR3 sequence is 11 residues long.

The chain recombines TRBV11-2 with TRBJ2-7, with D unresolved. V was pared by 0 bases and J by 2 bases, with 8 bases between. Germline V gene sequence: CDR1 SGHAT, CDR2 FQNNGV. This CDR3 comprises 14 residues. The CDR3 reads CASSLEDGPYEQYF. The CDR3, as DNA: TGTGCCAGCAGCTTAGAAGACGGTCCCTACGAGCAGTACTTC. Full variable domain (missing parts from reference TRBV11-2 and TRBJ2-7): EAGVAQSPRYKIIEKRQSVAFWCNPISGHATLYWYQQILGQGPKLLIQFQNNGVVDDSQLPKDRFSAERLKGVDSTLKIQPAKLEDSAVYLCASSLEDGPYEQYFGPGTRLTVT.

This clone was observed a single time. The rearrangement uses TRBV7-2 and TRBJ2-3, with 12 nucleotides matching TRBD2. The CDR3 extends over 17 amino acids. Per germline, CDR1 SGHTA and CDR2 FQGNSA. With 5 bases clipped from V and 6 bases from J, the junction kept 12 bases outside the gene matches. The CDR3 DNA follows: TGTGCCAGCAGCACGACTAGCGGGGGATCCCTGTCGGATACGCAGTATTTT. Protein sequence: CASSTTSGGSLSDTQYF.

This clone is a singleton in its sample. No DNA is shown, since the ends of the CDR3 on it are uncertain; the CDR3 is the one TCRdb lists. This sequence joins TRBV21-1 and TRBJ1-3; TRBD1 is the table's D call, not checked against the DNA. TRBV21-1 represents a pseudogene. The CDR3 comprises 16 residues, both ends counted. CDR3 in amino acids: CASSIWGQGNGNTIYF.

This clone was detected only a few times. The chain links TRBV7-8 to TRBJ1-4; D is possibly TRBD1 (5 bases). The germline V gene has CDR1 SGHVS and CDR2 FQNEAQ. The V gene lost 1 base and the J gene lost 1 base, with 16 bases spanning the gap. The length of the CDR3 is 18 residues. CDR3 sequence: CASSLVVWQGVTNEKLFF. The CDR3 region has the DNA TGTGCCAGCAGCTTAGTTGTATGGCAGGGAGTAACTAATGAAAAACTGTTTTTT.